This T cell receptor beta chain was profiled in a study of blood T cell repertoires in COVID-19. Study-wide background: Material from acute and convalescent COVID-19 was sourced from the United States, Italy and Spain. T cells, B-cell-depleted T cells, or PBMCs provided the cDNA or gDNA that served as material.

The V and J ends lost 2 bases and 5 bases, in that order; junction bases with no gene match: 6. This CDR3 has 14 residues. CDR1 is GTSNPN and CDR2 is SVGIG in the germline V gene (reference sequence). The assay was immunoSEQ multiplex PCR, and TCRdb's table has in-frame clones only and misses some. Of 140,000 or so clones in the sample, 75% to 90% are singletons; the top ten hold approximately 3.5%. The chain carries TRBV30 and TRBJ2-1; 7 bases align to TRBD2. The sequence was collected from a man between 65 and 85 years old who had recovered from COVID-19. The sequenced sample consisted of peripheral blood. For the CDR3, the DNA is TGTGCCTGGAGTCCCGGCGGGAGTAACAATGAGCAGTTCTTC. Its translation is CAWSPGGSNNEQFF.